These 6 T cell receptor beta chains originate from one sample sequenced in a study of T cell responses to AZD1222 COVID-19 vaccine. Assay: immunoSEQ multiplex PCR; the TCRdb copy retains only in-frame clones and omits some. The sample shows approximately 100,000 clones, less than 95% of them seen only once. Source: peripheral blood, taken on day 0 of AZD1222 vaccination. All receptors derive from an adult in good health.

J is TRBJ2-3 and V is TRBV28, with TRBD1 as a possible D gene (6 bases). Trimming removed 6 bases at V and 0 bases at J, with 10 bases between. From germline, CDR1 is MDHEN and CDR2 SYDVKM. The CDR3 sequence is 14 residues long. The DNA of the CDR3 is TGTGCCAGCAGGTGGACAGCTAGCACAGATACGCAGTATTTT. Protein product: CASRWTASTDTQYF.

This chain uses TRBV7-8 with TRBJ2-7, with D unresolved. This CDR3 region has 15 residues. The ends were cut back, 2 bases at V and 1 base at J, with 12 bases in the middle. From germline, CDR1 is SGHVS and CDR2 FQNEAQ. CDR3 nucleotides: TGTGCCAGCAGCTTATATTCCCCCGGGTCCTACGAGCAGTACTTC. Translated: CASSLYSPGSYEQYF.

The V and J genes are TRBV6-1 and TRBJ1-6; 7 positions match TRBD1. The J segment lost 7 bases and the V segment lost 1 base, leaving 4 bases of the junction unmatched. The germline V gene encodes CDR1 MNHNS and CDR2 SASEGT. The length of the CDR3 is 15 residues. The CDR3 here is CASSEDGQVNSPLHF. The CDR3 nucleotides are TGTGCCAGCAGTGAAGATGGACAGGTGAATTCACCCCTCCACTTT.

The V gene is TRBV11-2, the J gene TRBJ2-7; D not resolved. The length of the CDR3 is 12 residues. V lost 5 bases, J lost 2 bases, and 7 bases lay in between. Germline CDR1 and CDR2: SGHAT and FQNNGV. The CDR3, as DNA: TGTGCCAGCAGCCCCGAAACCTACGAGCAGTACTTC. This codes for CASSPETYEQYF.

The J gene is TRBJ2-2, the V gene TRBV5-6; D may be TRBD2 (7 bases). V was pared by 2 bases and J by 5 bases, with 16 bases between. This CDR3 comprises 16 residues. Germline CDR1 and CDR2: SGHDT and YYEEEE. Here the CDR3 reads CASSLPGGAGTGELFF. DNA for the CDR3: TGTGCCAGCAGCTTACCTGGGGGGGCCGGGACCGGGGAGCTGTTTTTT.

This clone was picked up many times. J is TRBJ1-1 and V is TRBV12-3 or TRBV12-4; maybe TRBD1 (6 bases). The CDR3 runs to 13 residues. Trimming pared 6 bases from V and 3 bases from J, leaving 11 bases between. CDR3 coding DNA: TGTGCCAGCAGCCGGGACACCTACACTGAAGCTTTCTTT. Its translation is CASSRDTYTEAFF.